The subject of this entry is one T cell receptor beta chain. This entry belongs to a study of blood T cell repertoires in COVID-19. Study-wide background: Some COVID-19 samples were acute and others convalescent; all came from the United States, Italy and Spain.

Data came from immunoSEQ multiplex PCR; TCRdb stores just in-frame clones and leaves some out. The data show some 160,000 clones, 83% seen once. The CDR3 is 11 amino acids. Sample: peripheral blood. The receptor was derived from a woman of 80 years or more with acute or convalescent COVID-19. This sequence joins TRBV21-1 and TRBJ2-1; whether TRBD2, the table's D call, matches the DNA was not checked. TRBV21-1 is a known pseudogene. CDR3 loop: CASSTDNEQFF. The CDR3 DNA is TGTGCCAGCAGCACCGACAATGAGCAGTTCTTC.